The T cell receptor (beta chain) described here comes from a study of blood T cell repertoires in COVID-19. Study background: The study drew acute and convalescent COVID-19 samples from the United States, Italy and Spain. From T cells, B-cell-depleted T cells, or PBMCs came the material, which was cDNA or gDNA.

The CDR3 contains 14 residues. Trimming took off 2 bases at V and 0 bases at J, with 5 bases between the two ends. Germline V gene sequence: CDR1 MNHEY, CDR2 SVGAGI. The authors' processing: Reference gene primer amplification in the assay estimated nucleated cell counts. TCRdb's table, derived via immunoSEQ multiplex PCR, lists solely in-frame clones and lacks some. V, J and clone size were drawn from that table, and D and trimming were deduced from the DNA. The table records 220,000 or so clones, approximately 85% of them present only once. This clonotype was obtained from a man aged 45 to 65 who had recovered from COVID-19. V and J are TRBV6-5 and TRBJ1-3; D unresolved. Material: peripheral blood. In DNA, the CDR3 is TGTGCCAGCAGTTACGCGAGCTCTGGAAACACCATATATTTT. Amino acids: CASSYASSGNTIYF.